Shown below are 29 T cell receptor beta chains from a single sample sequenced in a study of beta chain features in type 1 diabetes. Their recognized antigens are unknown. Overall study results and limits: Among patients with Type 1 diabetes, TCRB CDR3s were moderately but significantly shorter in every one of the four CD4+ subsets.

The isolated RNA, all of it, was reverse transcribed, so expressed TCRB transcripts were what got sequenced. Method: immunoSEQ multiplex PCR; TCRdb's copy keeps in-frame clones and lacks some. The sample has about 660,000 clones; around 15% are singletons. Specimen: naive CD4+ T cells from blood. These receptors all stem from a man younger than 30 with type 1 diabetes.

V gene TRBV5-1 combines with J gene TRBJ1-1; D not resolved. CDR3 size: 11 residues. V was shortened by 4 bases and J by 4 bases, with 5 bases between the two germline ends. Germline CDR1 SGHRS, CDR2 YFSETQ. CDR3 in DNA: TGCGCCAGCAGCAGCAGCACTGAAGCTTTCTTT. Translated, it gives CASSSSTEAFF. The full variable domain, with the rest looked up from reference TRBV5-1 and TRBJ1-1, is KAGVTQTPRYLIKTRGQQVTLSCSPISGHRSVSWYQQTPGQGLQFLFEYFSETQRNKGNFPGRFSGRQFSNSRSEMNVSTLELGDSALYLCASSSSTEAFFGQGTRLTVV.

V is TRBV6-5 and J is TRBJ1-2, with TRBD1 identical over 9 bases. J gave up 8 bases and V 0 bases, and 7 bases lay outside the gene matches. The CDR3 has 15 residues. CDR1 and CDR2 from the germline V gene are MNHEY and SVGAGI. The CDR3 spells CASSYSGGQGYGYTF. The CDR3 DNA reads as TGTGCCAGCAGTTACTCTGGGGGACAGGGATACGGCTACACCTTC.

The chain couples TRBV2 to TRBJ2-7, with TRBD1 identical over 8 bases. The V segment lost 6 bases and the J segment 7 bases; nucleotides outside the gene matches: 14. This CDR3 contains 15 residues. The germline V gene has CDR1 SNHLY and CDR2 FYNNEI. The CDR3 DNA reads as TGTGCCAGCAGAAGAGGACAGGGACCCTTTAGGGAGCAGTACTTC. It codes for CASRRGQGPFREQYF. Full variable domain (rest looked up from reference TRBV2 and TRBJ2-7): EPEVTQTPSHQVTQMGQEVILRCVPISNHLYFYWYRQILGQKVEFLVSFYNNEISEKSEIFDDQFSVERPDGSNFTLKIRSTKLEDSAMYFCASRRGQGPFREQYFGPGTRLTVT.

The chain carries TRBV7-2 and TRBJ2-5; TRBD2 matches 7 bases. The CDR3 runs to 15 residues. J was trimmed by 5 bases and V by 3 bases; bases with no gene match: 9. CDR1 SGHTA and CDR2 FQGNSA come from the germline V gene. The CDR3 is CASSLFARGGETQYF. For the CDR3, the DNA is TGTGCCAGCAGCTTGTTTGCGCGGGGAGGGGAGACCCAGTACTTC.

The chain couples TRBV7-2 to TRBJ1-1; D gene ambiguous. This CDR3 is 14 amino acids long. CDR1 SGHTA and CDR2 FQGNSA come from the germline V gene. Trimming pared 1 base from V and 5 bases from J, leaving 11 bases between. As DNA, the CDR3 is TGTGCCAGCAGCTTAGGACACCCGGTAACTGAAGCTTTCTTT. Translated, it gives CASSLGHPVTEAFF.

The V gene is TRBV25-1, the J gene TRBJ2-4, with D unresolved. This CDR3 is 16 amino acids long. The ends were cut back, 1 base at V and 0 bases at J, with 10 bases in the middle. CDR1 is MGHDK and CDR2 is SYGVNS in the germline V gene. In nucleotides, the CDR3 is TGTGCCAGCAGTGAATTAACTCCAGTAGCCAAAAACATTCAGTACTTC. It is translated as CASSELTPVAKNIQYF.

This clone was seen a few times. CDR3 nucleotide sequence: TGTGCCTGGTCCTTCGTCGCGCGGGAGCAGTACTTC. Its protein is CAWSFVAREQYF. This rearrangement joins TRBV30 to TRBJ2-7; D unresolved. The germline gives CDR1 GTSNPN, CDR2 SVGIG (reference sequence). CDR3 size: 12 residues. The V end was cut by 5 bases, the J end by 7 bases, with 15 bases between. Combining the CDR3 with reference TRBV30 and TRBJ2-7 gives the whole variable domain SQTIHQWPATLVQPVGSPLSLECTVEGTSNPNLYWYRQAAGRGLQLLFYSVGIGQISSEVPQNLSASRPQDRQFILSSKKLLLSDSGFYLCAWSFVAREQYFGPGTRLTVT.

This clone was found a few times. The chain uses TRBV9 and TRBJ2-1; D possibly corresponds to TRBD1 (5 bases). CDR1 is SGDLS, CDR2 YYNGEE, per germline. This CDR3 comprises 12 residues. V was trimmed by 0 bases and J by 11 bases, leaving 9 bases between them. The CDR3 spells CASSVAGPKQFF. The CDR3 bases are TGTGCCAGCAGCGTAGCAGGGCCAAAGCAGTTCTTC.

The chain links TRBV30 to TRBJ2-7; D is tentatively TRBD1 or TRBD2 (7 bases each). This CDR3 has 15 amino acids. Germline V gene data show CDR1 as GTSNPN and CDR2 as SVGIG (reference sequence). V was cut by 4 bases and J by 9 bases, with 25 bases left in between. As DNA, the CDR3 is TGTGCCTGGACCTCTCGGGGGGCCTCGGGACAGTGGCAGTACTTC. It yields the protein CAWTSRGASGQWQYF.

The table lists this clone with a few counts. J is TRBJ1-2 and V is TRBV15, with unresolved D. The CDR3 loop spans 15 amino acids. Germline assignment: CDR1 LNHNV and CDR2 YYDKDF (reference sequence). V was shortened by 5 bases and J by 4 bases, with 17 bases between the two germline ends. This CDR3 is CATSRVRTRSYGYTF. The CDR3 coding sequence is TGTGCCACCAGCCGCGTCCGGACCCGCTCCTATGGCTACACCTTC.

This clone was detected a few times. This chain links TRBV30 with TRBJ2-7, with D hard to call. V dropped 4 bases and J dropped 1 base, with 8 bases sitting between them. This CDR3 has 12 residues. Germline loops: CDR1 GTSNPN, CDR2 SVGIG (reference sequence). CDR3 bases: TGTGCCTGGAAAGACGGTTCCTACGAGCAGTACTTC. This encodes CAWKDGSYEQYF.

The table lists this clone with a few counts. The junction shows a germline mismatch at one end, possibly a read error. V and J are TRBV29-1 and TRBJ2-7; D is perhaps TRBD2 (5 bases). Germline loops: CDR1 SQVTM, CDR2 ANQGSEA. This CDR3 is 12 amino acids long. The CDR3 sequence: CSVEGSHAGQYF. The CDR3 nucleotides read TGCAGCGTAGAAGGATCCCACGCGGGGCAGTACTTC.

The chain employs TRBV28 and TRBJ2-3; D unresolved. Germline V gene data show CDR1 as MDHEN and CDR2 as SYDVKM. The CDR3 totals 15 residues. V lost 6 bases and J 1 base, leaving 14 bases between the germline ends. The CDR3 protein is CASRAPTGGTDTQYF. The CDR3 DNA reads as TGTGCCAGCAGGGCCCCGACGGGCGGCACAGATACGCAGTATTTT.

The chain combines TRBV4-1 with TRBJ2-1; either TRBD1 or TRBD2 may supply D (5 bases each). The CDR3 spans 15 residues. V was shortened by 6 bases and J by 0 bases, with 12 bases between the two germline ends. Germline V gene sequence: CDR1 MGHRA, CDR2 YSYEKL. CDR3 residues: CASRHVGVSYNEQFF. The CDR3, as DNA: TGCGCCAGCAGACATGTGGGGGTCTCCTACAATGAGCAGTTCTTC.

The rearrangement joins TRBV4-3 to TRBJ2-1, with TRBD1 matching over 8 bases. Trimming took 7 bases from V and 0 from J; bases not matched to a gene: 11. The CDR3 has 17 residues. The germline gives CDR1 LGHNA, CDR2 YSLEER. The DNA of the CDR3 is TGCGCCAGCACCCGAGGAGGAACAGGGGGCTCCTACAATGAGCAGTTCTTC. Its translation: CASTRGGTGGSYNEQFF.

The chain has TRBV30 and TRBJ1-1; D gene ambiguous. Germline CDR1 is GTSNPN and CDR2 is SVGIG (reference sequence). The V and J ends lost 2 bases and 0 bases respectively, with 7 bases between them. This CDR3 has 13 residues. This CDR3 is CAWSTRLNTEAFF. CDR3 sequence (DNA): TGTGCCTGGAGTACCAGATTGAACACTGAAGCTTTCTTT.

This clone occurred a few times. This rearrangement joins TRBV12-5 to TRBJ2-1, with a tentative D call TRBD2 (6 bases). V lost 4 bases and J 5 bases, leaving 9 bases between the germline ends. From germline, CDR1 is LGHNT and CDR2 FRNRAP. This CDR3 contains 13 residues. The CDR3 nucleotides are TGTGCTAGTGGTTCGGGAGAAGACAATGAGCAGTTCTTC. This translates into CASGSGEDNEQFF.

This chain links TRBV6-5 with TRBJ1-2; 7 bases match TRBD1. The V and J ends lost 4 bases and 8 bases, in that order; junction bases with no gene match: 10. Germline-derived CDR1 and CDR2 are MNHEY and SVGAGI. The CDR3 loop spans 14 amino acids. The CDR3 reads CASSSDRARGGYTF. The CDR3 DNA reads as TGTGCCAGCAGTTCAGACAGGGCGAGGGGCGGCTACACCTTC.

This clone was seen more than once but under ten times. J is TRBJ2-3 and V is TRBV13; D is possibly TRBD2 (5 bases). The V end was cut by 3 bases, the J end by 8 bases, with 18 bases between. Per the germline V gene, CDR1 is PRHDT and CDR2 is FYEKMQ (reference sequence). The length of the CDR3 is 15 residues. CDR3 protein: CASSLSDGESSTQYF. The DNA for the CDR3 is TGTGCCAGCAGCTTGTCCGACGGGGAATCTTCTACGCAGTATTTT.

The chain carries TRBV10-3 and TRBJ2-4; 7 bases map to TRBD1. Germline values: CDR1 ENHRY, CDR2 SYGVKD. The CDR3 totals 16 residues. Losses at the gene ends were 0 bases for V and 3 bases for J; bases not matched to a gene: 5. DNA for the CDR3: TGTGCCATCAGTGAGTCGGGACAGAGAGGCAAAAACATTCAGTACTTC. Encoded protein: CAISESGQRGKNIQYF.

The V gene is TRBV2, the J gene TRBJ2-2; 7 nucleotides line up with TRBD1. Per the germline V gene, CDR1 is SNHLY and CDR2 is FYNNEI. This CDR3 has 14 residues. Trimming took 8 bases from V and 4 from J; bases not matched to a gene: 7. This chain's CDR3 is CASGRDSRTGELFF. The CDR3 DNA reads TGTGCCAGCGGCCGGGACAGCCGCACCGGGGAGCTGTTTTTT.

This clone has only a few counts. This rearrangement joins TRBV9 to TRBJ2-5; 16 positions agree with TRBD2. The length of the CDR3 is 17 residues. V trimming: 4 bases; J trimming: 5 bases; junction bases outside the gene matches: 8. CDR1 is SGDLS and CDR2 is YYNGEE in the germline V gene. The CDR3 spells CASSPGTSGGGGETQYF. CDR3 bases: TGTGCCAGCAGCCCCGGGACTAGCGGGGGGGGTGGCGAGACCCAGTACTTC.

The chain carries TRBV29-1 and TRBJ2-7; D not resolved. Trimming removed 4 bases at V and 0 bases at J, with 10 bases between. Germline CDR1 is SQVTM and CDR2 is ANQGSEA. This CDR3 comprises 13 residues. CDR3 residues: CSVARKGSYEQYF. The CDR3 DNA is TGCAGCGTTGCCCGAAAGGGCTCCTACGAGCAGTACTTC.

This clone was counted between two and nine times. V gene TRBV30 combines with J gene TRBJ1-1; D unclear. Trimming took 4 bases from V and 2 from J, leaving 11 bases between them. Germline loops: CDR1 GTSNPN, CDR2 SVGIG (reference sequence). The CDR3 has 13 amino acids. In DNA form, the CDR3 reads TGTGCCTGGAAACGTGTCAGAAACACTGAAGCTTTCTTT. Its protein is CAWKRVRNTEAFF.

This clone was seen a handful of times. V gene TRBV27 combines with J gene TRBJ1-2; D not resolved. Per the germline V gene, CDR1 is MNHEY and CDR2 is SMNVEV (reference sequence). Trimming stripped 7 bases from V and 5 bases from J, with 17 bases between. The CDR3 length is 14 residues. In nucleotides, the CDR3 is TGTGCCAGCATGATCCCCGGGCAGATGTATGGCTACACCTTC. Encoded protein: CASMIPGQMYGYTF.

Comment on this clone: Other DNA variants within this sample encode the same CDR3. The genes are TRBV29-1 and TRBJ2-2; a weak D match, TRBD1 (5 bases). Trimming pared 1 base from V and 2 bases from J, leaving 8 bases between. Germline lookup yields CDR1 SQVTM and CDR2 ANQGSEA. The CDR3 is 14 residues long. CDR3 bases: TGCAGCGTTGAAGGCAGGGCCAACACCGGGGAGCTGTTTTTT. Translation: CSVEGRANTGELFF.

This chain joins TRBV5-1 and TRBJ2-5, with D perhaps matching TRBD1 (6 bases). Germline values: CDR1 SGHRS, CDR2 YFSETQ. V lost 4 bases to trimming and J lost 3 bases, with 10 bases between them. The CDR3 runs 13 residues. This CDR3 is CASSPDSKETQYF. Written as DNA, the CDR3 is TGCGCCAGCAGCCCGGACAGTAAAGAGACCCAGTACTTC.

V is TRBV27 and J is TRBJ1-5; D remains ambiguous. The V end was cut by 5 bases, the J end by 6 bases, with 14 bases between. The CDR3 has 14 residues. Germline assignment: CDR1 MNHEY and CDR2 SMNVEV (reference sequence). The chain's CDR3 is CASSTSAGSQPQHF. CDR3 sequence (DNA): TGTGCCAGCAGTACCTCGGCCGGGAGTCAGCCCCAGCATTTT.

The chain links TRBV6-5 to TRBJ1-1; D is ambiguous. CDR3 length: 13 residues. CDR1 is MNHEY, CDR2 SVGAGI, per germline. V lost 5 bases and J 4 bases, leaving 11 bases between the germline ends. The CDR3 protein is CASSALRVTEAFF. Here the CDR3 DNA reads TGTGCCAGCAGTGCCCTGCGAGTCACTGAAGCTTTCTTT.